What follows are 9 T cell receptor beta chains derived from one specimen sequenced in a study of shared clonotypes between healthy human individuals. Sequencing used immunoSEQ multiplex PCR; TCRdb keeps in-frame clones, though not all of them. The table has approximately 720,000 clones, 72% seen once. Sequences were obtained from memory CD4+ T cells sorted from blood. Sample subset: CD45RA-negative fraction. The receptors were sampled from a woman aged 30 to 39 in good health.

The chain has TRBV29-1 and TRBJ2-7; D might be TRBD1 or TRBD2, each matching 6 bases. CDR1 is SQVTM, CDR2 ANQGSEA, per germline. Trimming left V 6 bases short and J 0 bases short, with 12 bases between. The CDR3 has 13 amino acids. The CDR3 bases are TGCAGCGTAGGCAGGGGAGGCTCCTACGAGCAGTACTTC. This sequence encodes CSVGRGGSYEQYF.

The V call is TRBV2, the J call TRBJ1-5; D is ambiguous. The CDR3 covers 14 residues. Germline V gives CDR1 SNHLY, CDR2 FYNNEI. V lost 5 bases and J 9 bases, leaving 17 bases between the germline ends. CDR3 DNA sequence: TGTGCCAGCAGTACCGCTTCAGGATCGTCGCCCCAGCATTTT. Amino acids: CASSTASGSSPQHF.

The chain employs TRBV9 and TRBJ1-2; no clear D. The CDR3 loop spans 14 amino acids. V was pared by 0 bases and J by 7 bases, with 13 bases between. Germline V gives CDR1 SGDLS, CDR2 YYNGEE. CDR3 in amino acids: CASSVGEQKVGYTF. The CDR3 bases are TGTGCCAGCAGCGTAGGGGAACAAAAAGTTGGCTACACCTTC. Together with reference TRBV9 and TRBJ1-2, the CDR3 gives the full variable domain: DSGVTQTPKHLITATGQRVTLRCSPRSGDLSVYWYQQSLDQGLQFLIQYYNGEERAKGNILERFSAQQFPDLHSELNLSSLELGDSALYFCASSVGEQKVGYTFGSGTRLTVV.

This clone has only a few counts. This chain connects TRBV29-1 to TRBJ2-3; TRBD2 is a possible D gene (6 bases). The CDR3 is 12 residues long. In germline, CDR1 is SQVTM, CDR2 ANQGSEA. Trimming removed 4 bases at V and 4 bases at J, with 9 bases between. CDR3 coding DNA: TGCAGCGTTGGGGGGGTGGCAGATACGCAGTATTTT. This sequence encodes CSVGGVADTQYF.

This clone was counted at least ten times. This rearrangement joins TRBV6-6 to TRBJ2-1; 9 nucleotides match TRBD1. The V and J ends lost 6 bases and 6 bases, in that order; junction bases with no gene match: 6. The CDR3 sequence is 14 residues long. Germline values: CDR1 MNHNY, CDR2 SVGAGI (reference sequence). CDR3 bases: TGTGCCAGCAGATCCGGGACAGGGCCCAATGAGCAGTTCTTC. Amino acid sequence: CASRSGTGPNEQFF.

The chain has TRBV30 and TRBJ1-5; D is uncertain. V was shortened by 1 base and J by 5 bases, with 9 bases between the two germline ends. In germline, CDR1 is GTSNPN, CDR2 SVGIG (reference sequence). The CDR3 loop spans 13 amino acids. CDR3 protein: CAWSGGMDQPQHF. For the CDR3, the DNA is TGTGCCTGGAGTGGAGGGATGGATCAGCCCCAGCATTTT. The entire variable domain, with the rest obtained from reference TRBV30 and TRBJ1-5, is as follows: SQTIHQWPATLVQPVGSPLSLECTVEGTSNPNLYWYRQAAGRGLQLLFYSVGIGQISSEVPQNLSASRPQDRQFILSSKKLLLSDSGFYLCAWSGGMDQPQHFGDGTRLSIL.

This chain connects TRBV5-4 to TRBJ1-2; D is possibly TRBD1 (5 bases). The CDR3 runs 14 residues. Germline V gene sequence: CDR1 SGHNT, CDR2 YYREEE (reference sequence). Trimming left V 0 bases short and J 8 bases short, with 14 bases between. The DNA of the CDR3 is TGTGCCAGCAGCTTGGACAGGTCTCGGCTGGGCTACACCTTC. This translates into CASSLDRSRLGYTF.

The chain carries TRBV11-2 and TRBJ1-4; weak D call: TRBD1 (5 bases). Trimming pared 4 bases from V and 5 bases from J, leaving 17 bases between. The germline gives CDR1 SGHAT, CDR2 FQNNGV. The CDR3 spans 16 residues. This CDR3 is CASSSLGTAKNEKLFF. The CDR3 DNA sequence: TGTGCCAGCAGCTCCTTAGGGACCGCGAAGAATGAAAAACTGTTTTTT.

In its sample, this clone was seen once. The chain carries TRBV5-1 and TRBJ2-3; TRBD2 aligns across 9 bases. Trimming removed 3 bases from V and 6 bases from J; junction bases left unmatched: 11. The CDR3 runs 16 residues. Germline V gives CDR1 SGHRS, CDR2 YFSETQ. CDR3 amino acids: CASSSDVAGGGDTQYF. CDR3 sequence (DNA): TGCGCCAGCAGCTCGGACGTTGCGGGAGGGGGTGATACGCAGTATTTT.